This T cell receptor (beta chain) was profiled in a study of spatial heterogeneity in lung cancer. Study-level information: On average, each unique TCR and UMI combination appeared more than ten times in raw reads. Whole-study findings and limits: Compared with follow-up, resection was when ubiquitous expanded tumor TCRs appeared in blood more.

The presence of a unique molecular identifier marked each TCR cDNA molecule. TCRdb ran MiXCR on the 5' RACE reads and lists one entry per CDR3 protein. Of 43,000 or so distinct CDR3 sequences detected, about 6.8% appear once; the ten largest clones hold roughly two fifths. Notes on this clonotype: Its antigen is undetermined.

As for time point: sample taken at primary tumor resection. Sequencing of whole RNA from tumor, nontumor lung or frozen PBMC involved no sorting. The CDR3 consists of 14 residues. Germline V gene sequence: CDR1 DFQATT, CDR2 SNEGSKA (reference sequence). Trimming took 1 base from V and 0 from J, leaving 9 bases between them. The sequence came from a female donor with early-stage non-small cell lung cancer. This rearrangement joins TRBV20-1 to TRBJ1-1; D perhaps matches TRBD1 (6 bases). This specimen was PBMCs, taken at surgery. In nucleotides, the CDR3 is TGCAGTGCTAGAGTGGGGGCAGTGAACACTGAAGCTTTCTTT. Translation: CSARVGAVNTEAFF.